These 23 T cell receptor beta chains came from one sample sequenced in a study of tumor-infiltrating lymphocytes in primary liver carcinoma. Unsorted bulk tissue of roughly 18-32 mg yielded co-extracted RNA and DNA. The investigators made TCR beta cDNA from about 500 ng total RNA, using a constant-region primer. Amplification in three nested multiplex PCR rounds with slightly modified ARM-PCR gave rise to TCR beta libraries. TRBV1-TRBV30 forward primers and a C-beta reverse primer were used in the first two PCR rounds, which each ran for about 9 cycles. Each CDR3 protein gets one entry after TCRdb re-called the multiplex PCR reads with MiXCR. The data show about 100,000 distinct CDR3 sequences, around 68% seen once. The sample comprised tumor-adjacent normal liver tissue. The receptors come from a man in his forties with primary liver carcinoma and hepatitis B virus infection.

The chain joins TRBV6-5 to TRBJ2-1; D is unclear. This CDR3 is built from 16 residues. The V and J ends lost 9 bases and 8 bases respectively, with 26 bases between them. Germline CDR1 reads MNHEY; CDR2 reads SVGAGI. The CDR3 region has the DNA TGTGCCAGTTCTCGTGTAATCGCAGAGTTCCGGGATGAGCAGTTCTTC. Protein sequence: CASSRVIAEFRDEQFF.

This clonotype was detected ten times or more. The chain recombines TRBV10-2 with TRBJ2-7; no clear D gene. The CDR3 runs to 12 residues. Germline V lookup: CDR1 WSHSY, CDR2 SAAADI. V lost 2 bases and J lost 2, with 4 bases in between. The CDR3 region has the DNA TGCGCCAGCAGTGAGGACACCTACGAGCAGTACTTC. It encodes CASSEDTYEQYF.

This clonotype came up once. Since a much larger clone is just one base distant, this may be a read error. This chain's CDR3 is CDISESGGGNTGELFF. The CDR3 bases are TGTGACATCAGTGAGTCAGGAGGGGGTAACACCGGGGAGCTGTTTTTT. The chain couples TRBV10-3 to TRBJ2-2; TRBD1 or TRBD2 may be the D gene (6 bases each). Germline V gives CDR1 ENHRY, CDR2 SYGVKD. The CDR3 has 16 residues.

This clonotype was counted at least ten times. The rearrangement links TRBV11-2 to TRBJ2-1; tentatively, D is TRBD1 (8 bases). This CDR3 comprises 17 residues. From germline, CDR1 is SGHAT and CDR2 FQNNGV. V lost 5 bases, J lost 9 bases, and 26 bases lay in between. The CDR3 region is CASSLLTGGRAGGEQFF. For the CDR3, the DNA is TGTGCCAGCAGCCTCCTAACAGGGGGGAGGGCCGGCGGTGAGCAGTTCTTC.

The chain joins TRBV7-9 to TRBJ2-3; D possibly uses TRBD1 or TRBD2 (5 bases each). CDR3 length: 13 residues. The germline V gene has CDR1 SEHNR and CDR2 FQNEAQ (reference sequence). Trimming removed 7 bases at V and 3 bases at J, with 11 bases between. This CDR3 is CASKSGATDTQYF. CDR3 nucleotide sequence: TGTGCCAGCAAATCCGGGGCGACAGATACGCAGTATTTT. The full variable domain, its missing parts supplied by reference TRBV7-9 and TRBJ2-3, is DTGVSQNPRHKITKRGQNVTFRCDPISEHNRLYWYRQTLGQGPEFLTYFQNEAQLEKSRLLSDRFSAERPKGSFSTLEIQRTEQGDSAMYLCASKSGATDTQYFGPGTRLTVL.

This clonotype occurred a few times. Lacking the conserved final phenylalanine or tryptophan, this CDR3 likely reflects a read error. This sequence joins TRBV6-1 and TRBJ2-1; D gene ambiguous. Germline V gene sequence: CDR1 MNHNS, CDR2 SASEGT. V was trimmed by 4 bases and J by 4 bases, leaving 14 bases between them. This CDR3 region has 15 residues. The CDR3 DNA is TGTGCCAGCAGTGTACCCCAGAACCCATACAATGAGCAGTTCCTC. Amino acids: CASSVPQNPYNEQFL.

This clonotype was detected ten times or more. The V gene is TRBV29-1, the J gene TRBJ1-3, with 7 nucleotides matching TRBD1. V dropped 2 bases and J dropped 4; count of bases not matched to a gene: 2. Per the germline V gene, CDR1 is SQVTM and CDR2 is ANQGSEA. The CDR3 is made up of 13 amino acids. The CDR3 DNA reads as TGCAGCGTTGAATCAGGGGGGGGAAACACCATATATTTT. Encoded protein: CSVESGGGNTIYF.

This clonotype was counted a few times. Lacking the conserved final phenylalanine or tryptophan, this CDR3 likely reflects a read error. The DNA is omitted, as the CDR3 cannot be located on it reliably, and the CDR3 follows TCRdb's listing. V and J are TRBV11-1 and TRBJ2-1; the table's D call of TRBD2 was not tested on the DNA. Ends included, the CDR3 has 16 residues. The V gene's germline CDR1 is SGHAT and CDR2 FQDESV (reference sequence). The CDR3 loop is CASSSQLAGADNEEFL.

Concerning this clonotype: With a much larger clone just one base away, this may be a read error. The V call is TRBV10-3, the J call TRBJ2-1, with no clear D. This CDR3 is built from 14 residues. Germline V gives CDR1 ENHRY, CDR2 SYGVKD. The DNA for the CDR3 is TGTGCCATCAGTGCGATTGAGCGTGGCAATGAGCACTTCTTC. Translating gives CAISAIERGNEHFF.

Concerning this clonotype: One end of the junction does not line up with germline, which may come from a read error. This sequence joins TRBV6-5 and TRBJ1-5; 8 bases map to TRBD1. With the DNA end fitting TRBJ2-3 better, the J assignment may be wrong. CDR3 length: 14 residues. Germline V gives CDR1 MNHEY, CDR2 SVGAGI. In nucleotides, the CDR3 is TGTGTCAGCAGGCTCAGGGGGCGACGTCAGCCCCAGTATTTT. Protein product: CVSRLRGRRQPQYF.

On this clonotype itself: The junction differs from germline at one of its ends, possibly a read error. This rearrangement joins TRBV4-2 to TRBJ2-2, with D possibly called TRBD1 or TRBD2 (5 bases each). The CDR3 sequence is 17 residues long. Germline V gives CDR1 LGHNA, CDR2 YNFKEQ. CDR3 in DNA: TGTACCAGCAGCCAAGACGAGGACAAGCAGTCAGCCGGGGAACTGTTTTTT. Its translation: CTSSQDEDKQSAGELFF.

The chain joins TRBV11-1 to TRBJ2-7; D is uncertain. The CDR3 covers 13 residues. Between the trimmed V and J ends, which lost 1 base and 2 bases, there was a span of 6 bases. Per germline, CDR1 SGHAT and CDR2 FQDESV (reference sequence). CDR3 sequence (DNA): TGTGCCAGCAGCTTAGTCGGGCCCTACGAGCAGTACTTC. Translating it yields CASSLVGPYEQYF.

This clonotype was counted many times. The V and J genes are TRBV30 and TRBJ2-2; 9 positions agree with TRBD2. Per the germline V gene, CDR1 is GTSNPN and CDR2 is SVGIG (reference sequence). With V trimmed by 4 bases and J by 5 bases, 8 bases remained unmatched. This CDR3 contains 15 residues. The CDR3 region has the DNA TGTGCCTGGACCAGGGGGACTAGCAGTACCGGGGAGCTGTTTTTT. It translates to CAWTRGTSSTGELFF.

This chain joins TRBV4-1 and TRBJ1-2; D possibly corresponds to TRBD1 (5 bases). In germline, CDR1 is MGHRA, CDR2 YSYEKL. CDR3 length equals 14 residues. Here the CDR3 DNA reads TGCGTCGGCAGCCGAGGGGAAGGGACGGGTGGCTACACCTTC. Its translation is CVGSRGEGTGGYTF.

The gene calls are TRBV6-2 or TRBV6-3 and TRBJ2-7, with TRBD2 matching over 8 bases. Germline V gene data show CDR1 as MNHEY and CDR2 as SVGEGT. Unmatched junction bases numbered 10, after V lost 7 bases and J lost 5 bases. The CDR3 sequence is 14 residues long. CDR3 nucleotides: TGTGCCAGCAATAGGAGCGGGAGTAACCACGAGCAGTACTTC. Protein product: CASNRSGSNHEQYF.

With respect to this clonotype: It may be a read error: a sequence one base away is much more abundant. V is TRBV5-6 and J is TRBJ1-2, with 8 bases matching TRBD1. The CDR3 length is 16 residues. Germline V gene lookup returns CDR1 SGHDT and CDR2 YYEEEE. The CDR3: CASSFEPGQAYYGFTF. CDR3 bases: TGTGCCAGCAGCTTTGAACCGGGACAGGCGTACTATGGCTTCACCTTC.

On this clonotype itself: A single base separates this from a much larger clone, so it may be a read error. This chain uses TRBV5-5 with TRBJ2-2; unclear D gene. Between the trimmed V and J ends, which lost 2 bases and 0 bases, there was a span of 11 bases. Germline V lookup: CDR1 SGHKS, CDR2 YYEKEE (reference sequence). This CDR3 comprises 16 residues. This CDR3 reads CASSFIASANTGELFF. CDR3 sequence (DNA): TGTGCCAGCAGCTTTATAGCTTCCGCGAACACCGGGGAGCTGTTTTTT.

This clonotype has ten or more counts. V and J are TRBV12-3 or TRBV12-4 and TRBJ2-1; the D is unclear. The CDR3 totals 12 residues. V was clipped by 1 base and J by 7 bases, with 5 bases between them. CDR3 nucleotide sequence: TGTGCCAGCAGTTTAGGGTCAAATGAGCAGTTCTTC. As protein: CASSLGSNEQFF.

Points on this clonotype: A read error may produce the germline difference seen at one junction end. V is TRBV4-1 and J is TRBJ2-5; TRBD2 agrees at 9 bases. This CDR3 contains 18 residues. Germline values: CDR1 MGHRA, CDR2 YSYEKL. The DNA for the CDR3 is TGCGCCGGCAGCCAAGATCTAGCGGGACGCTCCTCCAGAGAGACCCAGTACTTC. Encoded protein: CAGSQDLAGRSSRETQYF.

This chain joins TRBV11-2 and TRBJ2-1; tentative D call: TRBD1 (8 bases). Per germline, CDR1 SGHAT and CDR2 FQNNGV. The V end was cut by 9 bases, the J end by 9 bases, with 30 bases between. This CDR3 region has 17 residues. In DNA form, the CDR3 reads TGTGCCAGAAGCCTCCCAACAGGGGGGAGGGCCGGCGGTGAGCAGTTCTTC. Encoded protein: CARSLPTGGRAGGEQFF.

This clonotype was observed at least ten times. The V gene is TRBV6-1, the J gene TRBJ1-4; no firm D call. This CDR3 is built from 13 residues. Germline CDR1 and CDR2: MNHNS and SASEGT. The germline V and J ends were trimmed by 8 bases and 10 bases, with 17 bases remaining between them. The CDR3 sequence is CASYLPGVGKLFF. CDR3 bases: TGTGCCAGCTACCTTCCAGGAGTTGGAAAACTGTTTTTT.

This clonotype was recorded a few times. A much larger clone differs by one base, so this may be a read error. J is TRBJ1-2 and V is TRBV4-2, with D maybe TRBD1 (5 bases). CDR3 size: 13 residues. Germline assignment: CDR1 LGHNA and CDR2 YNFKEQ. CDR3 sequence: CASGQVQGSGYTF. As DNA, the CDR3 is TGTGCCAGCGGCCAAGTGCAGGGTAGCGGCTACACCTTC.

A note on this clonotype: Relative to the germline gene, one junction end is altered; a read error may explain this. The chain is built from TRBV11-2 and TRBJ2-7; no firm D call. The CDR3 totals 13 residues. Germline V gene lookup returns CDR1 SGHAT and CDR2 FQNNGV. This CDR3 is CASSLERHAEEYF. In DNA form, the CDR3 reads TGTGCCAGCAGCTTAGAAAGGCATGCCGAGGAGTACTTC.